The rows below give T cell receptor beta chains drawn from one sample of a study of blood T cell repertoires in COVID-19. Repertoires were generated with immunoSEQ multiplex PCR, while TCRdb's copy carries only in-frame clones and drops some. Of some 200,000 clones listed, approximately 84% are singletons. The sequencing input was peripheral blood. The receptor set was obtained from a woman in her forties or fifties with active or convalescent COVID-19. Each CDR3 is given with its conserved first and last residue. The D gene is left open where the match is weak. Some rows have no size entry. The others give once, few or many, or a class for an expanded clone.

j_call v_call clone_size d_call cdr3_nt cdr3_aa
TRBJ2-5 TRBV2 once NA TGTGCCAGCAGTGAGGGATTGGGCGGGGAGACCCAGTACTTC CASSEGLGGETQYF
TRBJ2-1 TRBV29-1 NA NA TGCAGCTCGTACCAAACAGGGGAGCAGTTCTTC CSSYQTGEQFF
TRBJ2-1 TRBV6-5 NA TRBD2 TGTGCCAGCAGTTACGGGGGGGATGAGCAGTTCTTC CASSYGGDEQFF
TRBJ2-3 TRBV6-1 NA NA TGTGCCAGCAGTGACCGGGGTTTACGGGATACGCAGTATTTT CASSDRGLRDTQYF
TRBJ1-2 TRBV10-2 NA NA TGCGCCAGCAGTTGGCAGATTAACTATGGCTACACCTTC CASSWQINYGYTF
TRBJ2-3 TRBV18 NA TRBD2 TGTGCCAGCTCACCCGCGCGGGGGGTTGGAGATACGCAGTATTTT CASSPARGVGDTQYF
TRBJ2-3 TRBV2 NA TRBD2 TGTGCCAGCAGTTCGAGGACTAGCGGCACAGATACGCAGTATTTT CASSSRTSGTDTQYF
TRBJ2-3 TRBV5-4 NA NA TGTGCCAGCAAGGTTAGCGGCACAGATACGCAGTATTTT CASKVSGTDTQYF
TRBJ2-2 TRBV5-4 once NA TGTGCCAGCAGCTTGCTCCCTAACACCGGGGAGCTGTTTTTT CASSLLPNTGELFF
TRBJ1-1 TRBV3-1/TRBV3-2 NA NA TGTGCCAGCAGCCGAGGGGGAACTGAAGCTTTCTTT CASSRGGTEAFF
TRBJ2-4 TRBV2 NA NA TGTGCCAGCAGCAAGACTGGTATAGCCAAAAACATTCAGTACTTC CASSKTGIAKNIQYF
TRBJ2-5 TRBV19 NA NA TGTGCCAGTAGTATAGGGGGCCTGGGGTACCAAGAGACCCAGTACTTC CASSIGGLGYQETQYF
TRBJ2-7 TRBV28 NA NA TGTGCCAGCAGCGATCCGGGACAATCCTACGAGCAGTACTTC CASSDPGQSYEQYF
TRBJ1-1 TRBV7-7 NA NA TGTGCCAGCAGCTTATTAATGAACACTGAAGCTTTCTTT CASSLLMNTEAFF
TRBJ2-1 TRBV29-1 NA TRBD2 TGCAGCGTTGTACCAGGGACTATGTGGAACCCAAGGAGCCCTAGGAATGAGCAGTTCTTC CSVVPGTMWNPRSPRNEQFF
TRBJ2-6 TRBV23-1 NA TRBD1 TGCGCCAGCAGACAGGGGAAGCCTGGGGCCAACGTCCTGACTTTC CASRQGKPGANVLTF
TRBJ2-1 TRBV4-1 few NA TGCGCCAGCAGCCAAGGACTGGTCGCGACTCAGCAGTTCTTC CASSQGLVATQQFF
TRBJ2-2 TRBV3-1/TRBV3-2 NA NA TGTGCCAGCAGCCACGAGGACGGGGAGCTGTTTTTT CASSHEDGELFF
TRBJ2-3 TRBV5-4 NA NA TGTGCCAGCAGCTTGCCGCGAGCAGGAAGCACAGATACGCAGTATTTT CASSLPRAGSTDTQYF
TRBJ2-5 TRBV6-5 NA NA TGTGCCAGCAGTTACCGGGCAGGGGTAGAGACCCAGTACTTC CASSYRAGVETQYF
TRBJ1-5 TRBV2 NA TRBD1 TGTGCCAGCAGTGAACCGGACAGGGGATTGCAGCCCCAGCATTTT CASSEPDRGLQPQHF
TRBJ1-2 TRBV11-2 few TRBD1 TGTGCCAGCAGCTTAGTTGGACAGGGGTTTTCCGGCTACACCTTC CASSLVGQGFSGYTF
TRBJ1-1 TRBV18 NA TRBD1 TGTGCCAGCTCGGTCAGGGGGGACACTGAAGCTTTCTTT CASSVRGDTEAFF
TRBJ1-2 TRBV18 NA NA TGTGCCAGCTCACCGGTTGCGATTTCGTATGGCTACACCTTC CASSPVAISYGYTF
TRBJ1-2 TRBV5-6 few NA TGTGCCAGCAGCTTCGGCCAGGCCGTCTATGGCTACACCTTC CASSFGQAVYGYTF
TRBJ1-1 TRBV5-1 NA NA TGCGCCAGCAGCTTGTCGGGGGACCTCGAAGCTTTCTTT CASSLSGDLEAFF
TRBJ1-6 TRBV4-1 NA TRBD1 TGCGCCAGCAGCCACCCGACAGGGGTCAATTCACCCCTCCACTTT CASSHPTGVNSPLHF
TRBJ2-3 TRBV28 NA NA TGTGCCAGCAGTCCTCCCCGGATTCGGACGGACTTAGATACGCAGTATTTT CASSPPRIRTDLDTQYF
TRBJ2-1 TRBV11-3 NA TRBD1 TGTGCCAGCAGCTTACGGGGACAGGGAAGGAATGAGCAGTTCTTC CASSLRGQGRNEQFF
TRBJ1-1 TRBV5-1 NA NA TGCGCCAGCAGCCCCGGAGGACTTGGGGAGGGCGAAGCTTTCTTT CASSPGGLGEGEAFF
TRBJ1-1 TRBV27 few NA TGTGCCAGCAGTTCCCGGGGGGAAGGGGGAGCTTTCTTT CASSSRGEGGAFF
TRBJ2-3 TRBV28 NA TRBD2 TGTGCCAGCGGGAGTAGCGGGGGGTCTAGCACAGATACGCAGTATTTT CASGSSGGSSTDTQYF
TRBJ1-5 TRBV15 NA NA TGTGCCACCAGCCCGGGCAATCAGCCCCAGCATTTT CATSPGNQPQHF